Listed below are T cell receptor beta chains from one sample, sequenced in a study of cytomegalovirus exposure and HLA in healthy donors. The protocol was immunoSEQ multiplex PCR, while the TCRdb copy is restricted to in-frame clones and leaves out a portion. The repertoire includes some 140,000 clones, roughly 90% of them detected once, and 20% to 25% sits in the top ten. The source material was PBMCs. These receptors originate from a man younger than 35 in good health and CMV-seropositive. The CDR3 runs from the conserved cysteine through the conserved F or W. The D gene is left open where the match is weak. Clone size is shown for a subset of rows, as once, few, many or a class of expanded clone.

TRBV18	TRBJ1-2	few	.	CASSPPAAGVNYGYTF	TGTGCCAGCTCACCACCGGCGGCAGGGGTTAACTATGGCTACACCTTC
TRBV18	TRBJ1-5	.	.	CASSPGPINQPQHF	TGTGCCAGCTCACCCGGTCCGATCAATCAGCCCCAGCATTTT
TRBV6-6	TRBJ2-3	.	.	CAALRGSGTDTQYF	TGTGCCGCCCTCAGGGGTTCGGGTACAGATACGCAGTATTTT
TRBV15	TRBJ2-7	.	.	CATSRDLGSEQYF	TGTGCCACCAGCAGAGATCTGGGGAGCGAGCAGTACTTC
TRBV18	TRBJ2-2	.	TRBD2	CASSTNRLAGATNTGELFF	TGTGCCAGCTCAACAAATCGACTAGCGGGAGCGACGAACACCGGGGAGCTGTTTTTT
TRBV19	TRBJ1-1	.	.	CASSIFARTANTEAFF	TGTGCCAGTAGTATATTTGCACGGACAGCGAACACTGAAGCTTTCTTT
TRBV6-6	TRBJ1-4	.	.	CASSSSLGDSNEKLFF	TGTGCCAGCAGTTCTTCCCTCGGGGACTCCAATGAAAAACTGTTTTTT
TRBV29-1	TRBJ2-7	.	TRBD1	CSVAGGPYEQYF	TGCAGCGTTGCAGGGGGACCCTACGAGCAGTACTTC
TRBV30	TRBJ1-1	.	TRBD1	CAWDGDRDMETFF	TGTGCCTGGGATGGGGACAGGGACATGGAAACTTTCTTT
TRBV15	TRBJ1-2	.	TRBD1	CATKVQGYGYTF	TGTGCCACCAAGGTACAGGGGTATGGCTACACCTTC
TRBV6-5	TRBJ2-7	.	TRBD2	CASSDPGGNDEQYF	TGTGCCAGCAGCGACCCGGGGGGGAATGACGAGCAGTACTTC
TRBV6-4	TRBJ2-3	.	TRBD2	CASSKTSGGGDTQYF	TGTGCCAGCAGTAAGACTAGCGGGGGGGGAGATACGCAGTATTTT
TRBV7-2	TRBJ2-5	.	TRBD2	CASSGRTSGGETQYF	TGTGCCAGCAGCGGACGGACTAGCGGGGGTGAGACCCAGTACTTC
TRBV18	TRBJ2-7	.	TRBD1	CASSGTGAVSYEQYF	TGTGCCAGCTCCGGGACAGGGGCGGTCTCCTACGAGCAGTACTTC
TRBV4-1	TRBJ1-1	.	.	CASSQDEETEAFF	TGCGCCAGCAGCCAAGATGAAGAGACTGAAGCTTTCTTT
TRBV27	TRBJ2-1	.	TRBD2	CASAPSGRYNEQFF	TGTGCCAGCGCGCCCAGCGGGAGGTACAATGAGCAGTTCTTC
TRBV5-4	TRBJ2-7	.	.	CASSHPGSYEQYF	TGTGCCAGCAGCCATCCCGGTTCCTACGAGCAGTACTTC
TRBV7-9	TRBJ1-1	few	.	CASSRQTEAFF	TGTGCCAGCAGCCGACAGACTGAAGCTTTCTTT
TRBV13	TRBJ2-7	.	.	CASSRTAGSREQYF	TGTGCCAGCAGCAGAACGGCCGGGAGTAGGGAGCAGTACTTC
TRBV7-2	TRBJ1-3	.	.	CASSYRAGGSGNTIYF	TGTGCCAGCAGTTATAGGGCCGGGGGCTCTGGAAACACCATATATTTT
TRBV5-4	TRBJ1-2	.	.	CASSLGQFNYGYTF	TGTGCCAGCAGCTTGGGACAATTTAACTATGGCTACACCTTC
TRBV27	TRBJ1-2	.	TRBD1	CASSTITGTGPNYGYTF	TGTGCCAGCAGTACCATCACGGGGACAGGCCCTAACTATGGCTACACCTTC
TRBV18	TRBJ2-7	.	TRBD2	CASSPWLAGVSSYEQYF	TGTGCCAGCTCACCCTGGCTAGCGGGGGTGAGCTCCTACGAGCAGTACTTC
TRBV30	TRBJ1-5	few	TRBD1	CAWRMTGNGNQPQHF	TGTGCCTGGAGGATGACAGGGAATGGCAATCAGCCCCAGCATTTT
TRBV29-1	TRBJ1-1	.	.	CSVQGWTEAFF	TGCAGCGTCCAGGGCTGGACTGAAGCTTTCTTT
TRBV14	TRBJ1-3	.	.	CASSQGTAENTIYF	TGTGCCAGCAGCCAAGGGACAGCGGAAAACACCATATATTTT
TRBV7-6	TRBJ2-7	.	TRBD2	CASSLGTSGSEQYF	TGTGCCAGCAGCTTGGGGACTAGCGGGAGCGAGCAGTACTTC
TRBV18	TRBJ1-1	.	.	CASSSGGGNGAEAFF	TGTGCCAGCTCATCGGGGGGGGGCAACGGCGCTGAAGCTTTCTTT
TRBV6-5	TRBJ1-3	.	.	CASSYGGEGNTIYF	TGTGCCAGCAGTTACGGGGGGGAGGGAAACACCATATATTTT
TRBV11-2	TRBJ2-7	.	.	CASSPSFGGDPYEQYF	TGTGCCAGCAGCCCCTCCTTCGGCGGGGACCCCTACGAGCAGTACTTC
TRBV25-1	TRBJ1-1	.	.	CASSGGPGSFF	TGTGCCAGCAGTGGGGGGCCTGGGTCTTTCTTT
TRBV13	TRBJ2-3	.	.	CASSLWVGDDTQYF	TGTGCCAGCAGCTTATGGGTCGGGGATGATACGCAGTATTTT
TRBV4-1	TRBJ2-7	.	TRBD2	CASSQVPLTNSGDF	TGCGCCAGCAGCCAAGTACCCCTAACTAATAGCGGGGACTTC
TRBV5-6	TRBJ2-5	.	.	CASSFWGAGQETQYF	TGTGCCAGCAGCTTTTGGGGCGCGGGGCAAGAGACCCAGTACTTC
TRBV25-1	TRBJ2-1	.	TRBD2	CASSETTSGGQFF	TGTGCCAGCAGTGAAACCACTAGCGGGGGGCAGTTCTTC
TRBV11-3	TRBJ2-1	.	TRBD2	CASSLGLAGGLVEQFF	TGTGCCAGCAGCTTGGGACTAGCGGGGGGGCTGGTTGAGCAGTTCTTC
TRBV6-5	TRBJ2-1	once	.	CASSRGNEQFF	TGTGCCAGCAGTAGGGGTAATGAGCAGTTCTTC
TRBV6-1	TRBJ2-7	.	.	CASRNTYEQYF	TGTGCCAGCAGGAACACCTACGAGCAGTACTTC
TRBV6-5	TRBJ1-3	once	.	CASGGFSGNTIYF	TGTGCCAGCGGAGGTTTCTCTGGAAACACCATATATTTT
TRBV13	TRBJ1-2	.	.	CASSTLTETGGYTF	TGTGCCAGCAGCACCCTGACGGAGACCGGGGGCTACACCTTC
TRBV6-5	TRBJ1-1	.	.	CASSYRDTEAFF	TGTGCCAGCAGTTACCGTGACACTGAAGCTTTCTTT
TRBV30	TRBJ2-1	.	TRBD2	CAWADLAGYNEQFF	TGTGCCTGGGCCGACCTAGCGGGATACAATGAGCAGTTCTTC
TRBV30	TRBJ2-2	.	.	CAWSFGTLTGELFF	TGTGCCTGGAGTTTCGGGACTCTAACCGGGGAGCTGTTTTTT
TRBV9	TRBJ2-2	.	.	CASSVGSYPGELFF	TGTGCCAGCAGCGTCGGGTCATACCCCGGGGAGCTGTTTTTT
TRBV5-6	TRBJ2-7	.	TRBD1	CASSRGQAPYEQYF	TGTGCCAGCAGCCGCGGACAGGCACCCTACGAGCAGTACTTC
TRBV5-1	TRBJ2-3	.	TRBD2	CASSLVPSGSGSADTQYF	TGCGCCAGCAGCTTGGTTCCTAGCGGGAGCGGTAGCGCAGATACGCAGTATTTT
TRBV2	TRBJ1-5	few	TRBD1	CASRERQGQPQHF	TGTGCCAGCAGGGAAAGACAGGGACAGCCCCAGCATTTT
TRBV10-3	TRBJ2-3	.	TRBD2	CAISGRAGGFGTDTQYF	TGTGCCATCAGTGGCCGCGCGGGGGGATTTGGCACAGATACGCAGTATTTT
TRBV6-6	TRBJ2-1	.	TRBD2	CASNLLAGGPVEQFF	TGTGCCAGCAACCTACTAGCGGGAGGGCCGGTTGAGCAGTTCTTC
TRBV7-3	TRBJ2-1	.	.	CASSPLRGGEQFF	TGTGCCAGCAGCCCCCTGCGGGGTGGTGAGCAGTTCTTC
TRBV6-4	TRBJ2-3	.	TRBD1	CASSGPGRGTDTQYF	TGTGCCAGCAGTGGCCCAGGCAGGGGGACAGATACGCAGTATTTT
TRBV13	TRBJ2-3	.	TRBD2	CASSPAGTSGRWATDTQYF	TGTGCCAGCAGCCCAGCCGGGACTAGCGGGAGGTGGGCCACAGATACGCAGTATTTT
TRBV18	TRBJ2-7	.	.	CASSPPAGEQYF	TGTGCCAGCTCACCACCAGCGGGCGAGCAGTACTTC